This TCR beta chain was sequenced during a study of long-term antiretroviral therapy in people with HIV. Study-wide points: Sampling of blood ran from about 2003 to 2017, and older ART regimens were possibly in use. In samples taken after ART, diversity increased but remained below transplant donor control levels.

This clone was detected once. Its antigen is unknown. Sampling of each donor yielded at least one pre-ART PBMC sample and at least two post-ART PBMC samples. This CDR3 has 13 amino acids. Losses at the gene ends were 7 bases for V and 1 base for J; bases not matched to a gene: 2. In germline, CDR1 is MNHEY, CDR2 SVGAGI. Assay version v3.0 of immunoSEQ was used, and it was run at survey level. Generated by immunoSEQ multiplex PCR, the TCRdb table keeps only in-frame clones and is missing some. This table has 20,000 to 25,000 clones, approximately 80% appearing once. The sequence was obtained from a woman in her forties with HIV. The sample here was unsorted PBMCs, taken 1.2 years after starting antiretroviral therapy. This rearrangement joins TRBV6-5 to TRBJ1-1; TRBD1 matches at 8 bases. CDR3 DNA sequence: TGTGCCAGCATGGGGACAGGGAACACTGAAGCTTTCTTT. Residues: CASMGTGNTEAFF.